The T cell receptor beta chain under discussion was sequenced for a study of blood T cell repertoires in COVID-19. Data came from immunoSEQ multiplex PCR; TCRdb stores just in-frame clones and leaves some out. In the table there are more than 110,000 clones, 79% of which are singletons. This CDR3 is 15 amino acids long. CDR1 SGHTA and CDR2 FQGTGA come from the germline V gene. The V segment lost 9 bases and the J segment 6 bases; nucleotides outside the gene matches: 14. Material for sequencing was peripheral blood. The TCR was taken from a man aged 60-69 years with acute or convalescent COVID-19. This chain connects TRBV7-3 to TRBJ2-1; 7 bases match TRBD2. The CDR3: CASSLGWGGGNEQFF. CDR3 nucleotides: TGTGCCAGTTCCCTCGGTTGGGGGGGTGGCAATGAGCAGTTCTTC. Complete variable domain (other parts from reference TRBV7-3 and TRBJ2-1): GAGVSQTPSNKVTEKGKYVELRCDPISGHTALYWYRQSLGQGPEFLIYFQGTGAADDSGLPNDRFFAVRPEGSVSTLKIQRTERGDSAVYLCASSLGWGGGNEQFFGPGTRLTVL.